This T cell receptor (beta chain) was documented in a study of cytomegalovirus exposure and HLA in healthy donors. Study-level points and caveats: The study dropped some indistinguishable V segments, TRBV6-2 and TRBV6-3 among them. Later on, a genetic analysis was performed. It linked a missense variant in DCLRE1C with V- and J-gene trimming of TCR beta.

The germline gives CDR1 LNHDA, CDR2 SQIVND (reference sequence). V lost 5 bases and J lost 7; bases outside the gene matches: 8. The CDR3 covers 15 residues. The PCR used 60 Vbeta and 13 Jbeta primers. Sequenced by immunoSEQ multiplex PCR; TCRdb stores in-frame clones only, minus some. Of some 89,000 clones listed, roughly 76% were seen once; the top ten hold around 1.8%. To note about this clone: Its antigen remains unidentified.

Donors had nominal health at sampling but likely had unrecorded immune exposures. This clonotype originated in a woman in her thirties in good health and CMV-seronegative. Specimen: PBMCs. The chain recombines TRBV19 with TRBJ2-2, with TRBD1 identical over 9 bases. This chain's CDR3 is CASSSWTGANGELFF. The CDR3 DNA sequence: TGTGCCAGTAGTTCGTGGACAGGGGCTAACGGGGAGCTGTTTTTT.